The present T cell receptor beta chain was sequenced within a study of T cells expressing NK-cell markers. For TCR beta, cDNA was produced by 5'RACE template switching with UMIs. TCRdb re-called the 5' RACE reads and catalogs CDR3 proteins one per entry, DNA excluded. This sample contains 400,000 to 450,000 distinct CDR3 sequences. Points from the study as a whole: Specificity for HCMV among expanded NKG2C+ T cell clones was not established.

As for this clonotype: Its antigen is not identified.

The CDR3 spans 17 residues. This TCR was sampled from a woman between 18 and 75 years old in good health. The sample taken for sequencing was blood T cells: a sorted CD56 or NKG2C T cell subset, CD4+ or CD8+ T cells, or bulk PBMC T cells (not recorded which). The V call is TRBV12-3 or TRBV12-4, the J call TRBJ2-6; the TCRdb call, TRBD2, lacks DNA for checking. This CDR3 is CASSLYRALSGANVLTF.